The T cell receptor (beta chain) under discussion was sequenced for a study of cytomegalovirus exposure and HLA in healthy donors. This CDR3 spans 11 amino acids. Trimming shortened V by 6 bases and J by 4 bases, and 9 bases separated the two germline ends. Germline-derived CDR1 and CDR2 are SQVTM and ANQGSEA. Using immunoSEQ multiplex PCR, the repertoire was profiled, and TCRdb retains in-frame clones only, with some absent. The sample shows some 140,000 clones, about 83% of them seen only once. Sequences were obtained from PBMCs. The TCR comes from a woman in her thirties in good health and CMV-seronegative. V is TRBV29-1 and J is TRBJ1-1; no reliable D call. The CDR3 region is CSVGVGTEAFF. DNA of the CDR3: TGCAGCGTCGGAGTAGGCACTGAAGCTTTCTTT.